These 6 T cell receptor beta chains came from one sample sequenced in a study of blood T cells in healthy people across ages. Primers used in a second PCR of roughly 6 to 11 cycles were a sample-barcoded 5' primer and a J-beta primer mix. TCRdb independently ran MiXCR on the 5' RACE reads; one entry per CDR3 protein. Among some 800,000 distinct CDR3 sequences, 25% were seen once, and the ten largest hold around 3.6%. These data were likewise used in another study, on T cells of mothers and their children.

Sequenced: blood. The receptors stem from a boy aged 5-17 years in good health.

This clonotype was detected a few times. J is TRBJ2-3 and V is TRBV27; D may match TRBD1 or TRBD2 (5 bases each). V was clipped by 2 bases and J by 4 bases, with 16 bases between them. Germline V lookup: CDR1 MNHEY, CDR2 SMNVEV (reference sequence). This CDR3 is built from 16 residues. The CDR3 is CASSLIYGGWADTQYF. CDR3 DNA sequence: TGTGCCAGCAGTTTAATATATGGGGGATGGGCAGATACGCAGTATTTT.

The chain recombines TRBV20-1 with TRBJ2-3, with D perhaps assigned TRBD1 or TRBD2 (5 bases each). The V end lost 0 bases, the J end lost 1 base, and 20 bases lay between the germline ends. Germline values: CDR1 DFQATT, CDR2 SNEGSKA (reference sequence). The CDR3 runs 18 residues. CDR3: CSARDLDRDLGRTDTQYF. Here the CDR3 DNA reads TGCAGTGCTAGAGATTTGGACCGGGACCTCGGACGCACAGATACGCAGTATTTT.

This clonotype was seen a few times. The V call is TRBV20-1, the J call TRBJ1-6, with 8 bases aligning to TRBD1. The length of the CDR3 is 13 residues. Germline V gives CDR1 DFQATT, CDR2 SNEGSKA (reference sequence). V gave up 8 bases and J gave up 10 bases; unmatched junction bases: 10. The CDR3 is CSRQGAIESPLHF. CDR3 nucleotide sequence: TGCAGTCGGCAGGGGGCGATTGAATCACCCCTCCACTTT.

The DNA for the CDR3 is TGTGCCAGCAGCCTCGCACCGGGTCCATCCACTGAAGCTTTCTTT. Its translation is CASSLAPGPSTEAFF. V is TRBV27 and J is TRBJ1-1; D call uncertain. Per germline, CDR1 MNHEY and CDR2 SMNVEV (reference sequence). The CDR3 runs to 15 residues. V was trimmed by 6 bases and J by 4 bases, leaving 18 bases between them.

The V gene is TRBV29-1, the J gene TRBJ2-3; weak D call: TRBD2 (6 bases). CDR1 is SQVTM, CDR2 ANQGSEA, per germline. V was pared by 1 base and J by 1 base, with 15 bases between. The CDR3 contains 16 residues. DNA of the CDR3: TGCAGCGTTGAAGGTGGGGCAGCGGGTGGCACAGATACGCAGTATTTT. This sequence encodes CSVEGGAAGGTDTQYF.

This chain connects TRBV21-1 to TRBJ2-7. TRBV21-1 is annotated as a pseudogene. The CDR3 has 13 amino acids. In nucleotides, the CDR3 is TGTGCCAGCCCCTTGGGGCGCACCTACGAGCAGTACTTC. It encodes CASPLGRTYEQYF.